This TCR beta chain was observed in a study of shared clonotypes between healthy human individuals. The authors divided CD4+ cells into CD45RA+ naive and CD45RA-negative memory subsets. Germline CDR1 is LGHNA and CDR2 is YNFKEQ. This CDR3 has 14 residues. V lost 0 bases to trimming and J lost 4 bases, with 9 bases between them. Generated by immunoSEQ multiplex PCR, the TCRdb table keeps only in-frame clones and is missing some. The sample includes about 2,500,000 clones, approximately 90% of them seen just once. The sequenced sample consisted of naive CD4+ T cells sorted from blood. Subset indicated: CD45RA+ positively selected. The chain combines TRBV4-2 with TRBJ2-5; D may correspond to TRBD1 or TRBD2 (5 bases each). This clonotype was obtained from a man in his late teens or twenties in good health. CDR3: CASSQDLGGETQYF. The CDR3 bases are TGTGCCAGCAGCCAAGACCTTGGGGGAGAGACCCAGTACTTC.